These 32 T cell receptor beta chains were all obtained from the same sample, sequenced in a study of a mutant IDH1 vaccine in newly diagnosed glioma. Specified time point: week 47, end of study. What each vaccine dose contained was 300 ug of mutant IDH1 20-mer peptide, accompanied by topical imiquimod. Using immunoSEQ multiplex PCR, the repertoire was profiled, and TCRdb retains in-frame clones only, with some absent. The repertoire includes some 50,000 clones, less than 75% of them detected once, and more than 4.5% sits in the top ten. The antigens for these receptors are not known. The sequenced sample was peripheral blood mononuclear cells (PBMCs), obtained from a glioma patient whose treatment included an IDH1 peptide vaccine. The receptor set was obtained from a middle-aged man with glioma. Some clones in this sample may be carry-over from other donors' samples.

This clone was seen a handful of times. The V and J genes are TRBV5-4 and TRBJ1-2; D call uncertain. The CDR3 has 11 amino acids. Germline V gives CDR1 SGHNT, CDR2 YYREEE (reference sequence). Deletions cut 2 bases from V and 6 bases from J, with 5 bases between. The CDR3 bases are TGTGCCAGCAGCTTTGGTGATGGCTACACCTTC. Protein sequence: CASSFGDGYTF.

This clone was seen a few times. The gene calls are TRBV18 and TRBJ1-1; 8 positions match TRBD1. The CDR3 is made up of 14 amino acids. V lost 6 bases, J lost 4 bases, and 7 bases stayed unmatched. CDR1 is KGHSH and CDR2 is LQKENI in the germline V gene. CDR3 nucleotide sequence: TGTGCCAGCTCGCCAGGGGGCGTAGGCACTGAAGCTTTCTTT. Residues: CASSPGGVGTEAFF.

This clone was picked up a small number of times. This rearrangement joins TRBV6-1 to TRBJ2-1, with 7 bases that match TRBD2. CDR1 is MNHNS, CDR2 SASEGT, per germline. J lost 6 bases, V lost 6 bases, and 5 bases had no gene match. The CDR3 spans 13 residues. The CDR3, as DNA: TGTGCCAGCAGGGGCAGGGAGGGCAATGAGCAGTTCTTC. This translates into CASRGREGNEQFF.

The J gene is TRBJ2-2, the V gene TRBV7-9; 9 nucleotides align to TRBD2. The CDR3 runs 16 residues. V dropped 7 bases and J dropped 1; count of bases not matched to a gene: 7. Germline CDR1 and CDR2: SEHNR and FQNEAQ (reference sequence). CDR3 amino acids: CASTHSGGRNTGELFF. The CDR3 DNA reads TGTGCCAGCACCCATAGCGGGGGCAGGAACACCGGGGAGCTGTTTTTT.

This clone was detected only a few times. This chain joins TRBV7-9 and TRBJ2-7; 7 nucleotides agree with TRBD2. CDR3 size: 12 residues. Germline V gene sequence: CDR1 SEHNR, CDR2 FQNEAQ (reference sequence). The J segment lost 5 bases and the V segment lost 5 bases, leaving 3 bases of the junction unmatched. The CDR3 reads CASSLGGDEQYF. The CDR3 DNA reads TGTGCCAGCAGCCTGGGGGGGGACGAGCAGTACTTC. Filled out from reference TRBV7-9 and TRBJ2-7, the complete variable domain reads DTGVSQNPRHKITKRGQNVTFRCDPISEHNRLYWYRQTLGQGPEFLTYFQNEAQLEKSRLLSDRFSAERPKGSFSTLEIQRTEQGDSAMYLCASSLGGDEQYFGPGTRLTVT.

The chain combines TRBV9 with TRBJ2-5; no reliable D call. The germline gives CDR1 SGDLS, CDR2 YYNGEE. Trimming stripped 4 bases from V and 1 base from J, with 8 bases between. The CDR3 consists of 13 residues. The DNA for the CDR3 is TGTGCCAGCAGCCCCCGTCCCCAAGAGACCCAGTACTTC. As protein: CASSPRPQETQYF.

The V call is TRBV5-6, the J call TRBJ1-1; TRBD1 is a possible D gene (5 bases). The CDR3 extends over 14 amino acids. In germline, CDR1 is SGHDT, CDR2 YYEEEE. The V and J ends lost 0 bases and 2 bases respectively, with 8 bases between them. The CDR3 is CASSLAGANTEAFF. CDR3 DNA sequence: TGTGCCAGCAGCTTGGCCGGGGCCAACACTGAAGCTTTCTTT.

V usage is TRBV29-1 and J usage is TRBJ2-3, with no clear D. The V gene's germline CDR1 is SQVTM and CDR2 ANQGSEA. Trimming shortened V by 3 bases and J by 6 bases, and 16 bases separated the two germline ends. This CDR3 contains 14 residues. DNA for the CDR3: TGCAGCGTTGAGTCACCGATAACCCCGGATACGCAGTATTTT. As protein: CSVESPITPDTQYF.

This chain links TRBV18 with TRBJ1-1; D gene unclear. The germline V gene encodes CDR1 KGHSH and CDR2 LQKENI. The CDR3 has 15 amino acids. The V and J ends lost 2 bases and 4 bases respectively, with 14 bases between them. The CDR3 bases are TGTGCCAGCTCACCATATCAAGCCAGGTCCACTGAAGCTTTCTTT. Translation: CASSPYQARSTEAFF.

This clone was seen just once. The V and J genes are TRBV7-6 and TRBJ2-2; no definite D call. Germline-derived CDR1 and CDR2 are SGHVS and FNYEAQ. The CDR3 runs 12 residues. The ends were cut back, 2 bases at V and 8 bases at J, with 6 bases in the middle. CDR3 region: CASSLLGGELFF. CDR3 sequence (DNA): TGTGCCAGCAGCTTATTAGGAGGGGAGCTGTTTTTT.

This clone was counted only a few times. This sequence joins TRBV18 and TRBJ1-5; D unresolved. V lost 4 bases, J lost 2 bases, and 9 bases lay in between. Germline loops: CDR1 KGHSH, CDR2 LQKENI. The CDR3 sequence is 14 residues long. The CDR3 is CASSLGIGNQPQHF. The CDR3 DNA reads as TGTGCCAGCTCACTGGGTATAGGCAATCAGCCCCAGCATTTT.

This clone has just a few counts. The chain carries TRBV5-5 and TRBJ1-6; weak D call: TRBD1 (5 bases). The CDR3 runs 17 residues. CDR1 and CDR2 from the germline V gene are SGHKS and YYEKEE (reference sequence). V lost 4 bases and J 0 bases, leaving 14 bases between the germline ends. CDR3: CASSPSGTSSYNSPLHF. The CDR3 nucleotides read TGTGCCAGCAGCCCCTCAGGGACGAGCTCCTATAATTCACCCCTCCACTTT.

The chain recombines TRBV6-5 with TRBJ1-1; 7 nucleotides match TRBD1. The CDR3 spans 14 residues. CDR1 and CDR2 (germline): MNHEY, SVGAGI. The V gene end was trimmed by 6 bases and the J gene end by 2 bases; junction bases not matched to a gene: 6. The CDR3 loop is CASREQGFNTEAFF. CDR3 DNA: TGTGCCAGCAGAGAACAGGGGTTCAACACTGAAGCTTTCTTT.

The CDR3 region has the DNA TGCGCCAGCAGCCAAGACAGGGGGGCTTCAGATACGCAGTATTTT. Protein sequence: CASSQDRGASDTQYF. The chain uses TRBV4-1 and TRBJ2-3, with a possible D match to TRBD1 (7 bases). Germline V gives CDR1 MGHRA, CDR2 YSYEKL. V dropped 0 bases and J dropped 4 bases, with 11 bases sitting between them. CDR3 length: 15 amino acids.

The rearrangement joins TRBV7-9 to TRBJ2-3; the match to TRBD2 covers 7 bases. The CDR3 contains 16 residues. Trimming took 4 bases from V and 6 from J; bases not matched to a gene: 13. The V gene's germline CDR1 is SEHNR and CDR2 FQNEAQ (reference sequence). The CDR3 coding sequence is TGTGCCAGCAGCTCCCGGGGGGAGGGCGAGGGTGATACGCAGTATTTT. This sequence encodes CASSSRGEGEGDTQYF.

This sequence joins TRBV5-1 and TRBJ2-7, with TRBD2 matching 13 bases. This CDR3 has 15 residues. Germline CDR1 and CDR2: SGHRS and YFSETQ. Trimming took 4 bases from V and 3 from J; bases not matched to a gene: 4. The CDR3 nucleotides are TGCGCCAGCAGCGGCGGACTAGCGGGGGACTACGAGCAGTACTTC. It specifies CASSGGLAGDYEQYF.

The chain joins TRBV6-5 to TRBJ2-2; perhaps TRBD2 as D (6 bases). Germline lookup yields CDR1 MNHEY and CDR2 SVGAGI. The V and J ends lost 2 bases and 6 bases respectively, with 10 bases between them. The length of the CDR3 is 14 residues. The CDR3 loop reads CASSYIRGAGELFF. The CDR3 DNA reads TGTGCCAGCAGTTACATTCGCGGGGCCGGGGAGCTGTTTTTT.

This chain joins TRBV27 and TRBJ2-7; D not resolved. Germline CDR1 is MNHEY and CDR2 is SMNVEV (reference sequence). This CDR3 is 15 amino acids long. V lost 2 bases and J 6 bases, leaving 17 bases between the germline ends. The CDR3 sequence is CASSLVSAGQGEQYF. In DNA, the CDR3 is TGTGCCAGCAGTTTAGTCTCTGCCGGGCAAGGCGAGCAGTACTTC.

This clone was counted between two and nine times. The chain carries TRBV27 and TRBJ1-2; the D is unclear. CDR1 is MNHEY, CDR2 SMNVEV, per germline (reference sequence). Trimming left V 5 bases short and J 5 bases short, with 12 bases between. This CDR3 is built from 13 residues. CDR3 DNA sequence: TGTGCCAGCAGTCGTCCAGGAAGATATGGCTACACCTTC. Translating it yields CASSRPGRYGYTF.

The rearrangement uses TRBV2 and TRBJ2-7; 7 bases map to TRBD1. V lost 5 bases and J lost 6; bases outside the gene matches: 10. The CDR3 spans 14 residues. Germline assignment: CDR1 SNHLY and CDR2 FYNNEI. The CDR3 is CASSPGQVRSEQYF. Written as DNA, the CDR3 is TGTGCCAGCAGTCCCGGACAGGTTCGGTCCGAGCAGTACTTC.

DNA for the CDR3: TGCAGCGTTGCCCCCCTTAGCGGGGGTTCCGAGCAGTACTTC. Residues: CSVAPLSGGSEQYF. The chain uses TRBV29-1 and TRBJ2-7, with 9 bases aligning to TRBD2. The CDR3 runs to 14 residues. V shed 4 bases, J shed 6 bases, and the junction held 10 bases outside the gene matches. Germline CDR1 and CDR2: SQVTM and ANQGSEA.

The V and J genes are TRBV2 and TRBJ1-1; D uncertain. V lost 4 bases, J lost 1 base, and 7 bases lay in between. Germline assignment: CDR1 SNHLY and CDR2 FYNNEI. The CDR3 consists of 13 residues. The CDR3 sequence is CASSGQENTEAFF. The CDR3 DNA reads as TGTGCCAGCAGTGGGCAGGAGAACACTGAAGCTTTCTTT. Based on the CDR3 plus reference TRBV2 and TRBJ1-1, the full variable domain is EPEVTQTPSHQVTQMGQEVILRCVPISNHLYFYWYRQILGQKVEFLVSFYNNEISEKSEIFDDQFSVERPDGSNFTLKIRSTKLEDSAMYFCASSGQENTEAFFGQGTRLTVV.

V and J are TRBV27 and TRBJ1-1, with a possible D match to TRBD1 (5 bases). The CDR3 length is 13 residues. The germline V gene has CDR1 MNHEY and CDR2 SMNVEV (reference sequence). The V gene lost 5 bases and the J gene lost 10 bases, with 17 bases spanning the gap. In nucleotides, the CDR3 is TGTGCCAGCAGTCCTCAAGGAGGGGTTGGAGCTTTCTTT. Translation: CASSPQGGVGAFF.

The genes are TRBV7-9 and TRBJ2-2; 10 nucleotides line up with TRBD1. The CDR3 has 17 amino acids. Germline V gives CDR1 SEHNR, CDR2 FQNEAQ (reference sequence). The junction had 9 bases not matched to a gene; V was cut back by 5 bases and J by 3 bases. In nucleotides, the CDR3 is TGTGCCAGCAGCAGTCCCGGGACAGGGGTAGACACCGGGGAGCTGTTTTTT. Its translation is CASSSPGTGVDTGELFF.

This chain uses TRBV5-1 with TRBJ2-1, with TRBD2 identical over 11 bases. CDR1 is SGHRS, CDR2 YFSETQ, per germline. V shed 7 bases and J 4 bases; nucleotides not matched to a gene: 10. This CDR3 has 16 amino acids. CDR3 nucleotides: TGCGCCAGCCAACCGACTAGCGGGGCGCCTTACAATGAGCAGTTCTTC. As protein: CASQPTSGAPYNEQFF.

The CDR3 DNA reads as TGCGCCAGCAGTGAGTATAGGCGCACAGATACGCAGTATTTT. This translates into CASSEYRRTDTQYF. The chain has TRBV10-2 and TRBJ2-3; no clear D. This CDR3 is built from 14 residues. From germline, CDR1 is WSHSY and CDR2 SAAADI. Trimming stripped 1 base from V and 1 base from J, with 6 bases between.

V gene TRBV4-1 combines with J gene TRBJ2-7, with 9 positions matching TRBD1. The CDR3 covers 15 residues. Trimming removed 4 bases from V and 4 bases from J; junction bases left unmatched: 8. The germline gives CDR1 MGHRA, CDR2 YSYEKL. The CDR3 bases are TGCGCCAGCAGCCGCCGGGACAGGGAGGGGTACGAGCAGTACTTC. This encodes CASSRRDREGYEQYF.

This clone occurred a few times. The chain employs TRBV7-9 and TRBJ1-2, with D perhaps TRBD1 (6 bases). V dropped 5 bases and J dropped 4 bases, with 14 bases sitting between them. This CDR3 has 14 residues. Germline V gene lookup returns CDR1 SEHNR and CDR2 FQNEAQ (reference sequence). CDR3 nucleotide sequence: TGTGCCAGCAGCCCCGGACAGTTCAGCTATGGCTACACCTTC. It yields the protein CASSPGQFSYGYTF. Drawing the rest from reference TRBV7-9 and TRBJ1-2, the complete variable domain is DTGVSQNPRHKITKRGQNVTFRCDPISEHNRLYWYRQTLGQGPEFLTYFQNEAQLEKSRLLSDRFSAERPKGSFSTLEIQRTEQGDSAMYLCASSPGQFSYGYTFGSGTRLTVV.

The genes are TRBV20-1 and TRBJ2-5; D could derive from TRBD1 or TRBD2 (5 bases each). Trimming pared 6 bases from V and 7 bases from J, leaving 9 bases between. The CDR3 runs 10 residues. The V gene's germline CDR1 is DFQATT and CDR2 SNEGSKA (reference sequence). The CDR3 is CSASGGTQYF. The CDR3 DNA is TGCAGTGCCTCTGGGGGGACCCAGTACTTC.

The V call is TRBV2, the J call TRBJ1-2; D may be TRBD1 (5 bases). CDR1 SNHLY and CDR2 FYNNEI come from the germline V gene. This CDR3 comprises 13 residues. Trimming stripped 5 bases from V and 4 bases from J, with 11 bases between. Written as DNA, the CDR3 is TGTGCCAGCAGTTCGGGACTGATCTATGGCTACACCTTC. Translation: CASSSGLIYGYTF.

The V call is TRBV6-5, the J call TRBJ2-2, with 7 positions matching TRBD2. The V segment lost 2 bases and the J segment 6 bases; nucleotides outside the gene matches: 6. The CDR3 sequence is 15 residues long. The germline CDR1 and CDR2 sequences are MNHEY and SVGAGI. CDR3 sequence reads: CASSYRGGVAGELFF. The CDR3, as DNA: TGTGCCAGCAGTTACAGGGGAGGGGTGGCCGGGGAGCTGTTTTTT.

The chain has TRBV6-1 and TRBJ2-7; 9 bases match TRBD1. CDR3 length equals 15 residues. Per germline, CDR1 MNHNS and CDR2 SASEGT. Losses at the gene ends were 4 bases for V and 1 base for J; bases not matched to a gene: 5. CDR3 sequence (DNA): TGTGCCAGCAGTGCGGGACAGGGATATTCCTACGAGCAGTACTTC. It codes for CASSAGQGYSYEQYF.